This T cell receptor beta chain came from a study of blood T cell repertoires in COVID-19. About the research overall: Sources were T cells, B-cell-depleted T cells, or PBMCs; the material itself was cDNA or gDNA.

The table came from immunoSEQ multiplex PCR; TCRdb's copy has only in-frame clones and leaves some out. The repertoire holds 150,000 to 200,000 clones, with roughly nine tenths as singletons. The CDR3 is 13 residues long. Losses at the gene ends were 5 bases for V and 9 bases for J; bases not matched to a gene: 4. CDR1 LNHDA and CDR2 SQIVND come from the germline V gene (reference sequence). This receptor was identified in a man between 70 and 80 years old with active or convalescent COVID-19. V and J are TRBV19 and TRBJ2-4, with 10 bases matching TRBD1. Sequenced input: peripheral blood. The CDR3 loop reads CASSPTGGRIQYF. CDR3 DNA sequence: TGTGCCAGTAGTCCGACAGGGGGCCGCATTCAGTACTTC.